This TCR beta chain is from a study of blood T cells in healthy people across ages. The donors, healthy Caucasians from Russia, were aged roughly 6 to 95. The authors ran a second PCR of about 6 to 12 cycles using a sample-barcoded 5' primer and a J-beta primer mix. TCRdb used MiXCR to reprocess the 5' RACE reads, holding one entry per CDR3 protein. Here the sample spans more than 500,000 distinct CDR3 sequences, about 28% being singletons. Trimming stripped 4 bases from V and 8 bases from J, with 14 bases between. CDR1 is SGHTA, CDR2 FQGNSA, per germline. The CDR3 covers 13 residues. The data were also submitted as part of a second study, on T cells of mothers and their children. That publication notes: All donors were healthy and Caucasian; they were a few mothers and their six children.

Sequenced material: blood. The chain uses TRBV7-2 and TRBJ1-1; unclear D gene. The sequence was obtained from a boy between 2 and 10 years old in good health. The CDR3 sequence: CASSWDQVAEAFF. The CDR3, as DNA: TGTGCCAGCAGCTGGGATCAGGTGGCGGAAGCTTTCTTT.